The 28 T cell receptor beta chains below come from one sample, sequenced in a study of cytomegalovirus exposure and HLA in healthy donors. PCR primers comprised 60 Vbeta and 13 Jbeta primers. Sequencing used immunoSEQ multiplex PCR; TCRdb keeps in-frame clones, though not all of them. The sample lists roughly 110,000 clones, 82% occurring once. Source material: PBMCs. These receptors were collected from a man aged 45 to 65 in good health and CMV-seronegative.

Note on this clone: The junction and the germline gene differ at one end; a read error may be behind it. Within the sample, other DNA sequences also encode this same CDR3. The chain links TRBV7-9 to TRBJ1-2; 8 bases line up with TRBD1. Germline loops: CDR1 SEHNR, CDR2 FQNEAQ (reference sequence). The CDR3 has 12 residues. The CDR3 DNA reads TGTTCCAGCAGCCTAACAGGGGGAGGCTACACCTTC. Its protein is CSSSLTGGGYTF.

About this clone: The junction departs from germline at one end; a sequencing error may be responsible. The chain links TRBV6-1 to TRBJ1-1, with D uncertain. The CDR3 extends over 14 amino acids. CDR1 MNHNS and CDR2 SASEGT come from the germline V gene. CDR3 nucleotide sequence: TGTGCCAGCAGGGAAGTTAAAGTAGACACTGAAGCTTTCTTT. Translated, it gives CASREVKVDTEAFF.

The rearrangement uses TRBV4-3 and TRBJ2-7, with TRBD1 as a possible D gene (6 bases). Germline V gene data show CDR1 as LGHNA and CDR2 as YSLEER. Trimming took off 4 bases at V and 1 base at J, with 8 bases between the two ends. The CDR3 extends over 13 amino acids. For the CDR3, the DNA is TGCGCCAGCAGCCTCGACAGGTCCTACGAGCAGTACTTC. Amino acids: CASSLDRSYEQYF.

V and J are TRBV30 and TRBJ1-6; D is ambiguous. The length of the CDR3 is 11 residues. Trimming took off 7 bases at V and 7 bases at J, with 8 bases between the two ends. Germline V gene data show CDR1 as GTSNPN and CDR2 as SVGIG (reference sequence). The CDR3 DNA reads as TGTGCCTCCCGAGGGAATTCACCCCTCCACTTT. Amino acids: CASRGNSPLHF.

In its sample, this clone was seen a few times. The chain links TRBV4-2 to TRBJ1-5, with 11 positions matching TRBD1. Germline V gene data show CDR1 as LGHNA and CDR2 as YNFKEQ. V dropped 4 bases and J dropped 0; count of bases not matched to a gene: 11. The CDR3 runs 19 residues. Here the CDR3 reads CASSPNAGTGGFSNQPQHF. DNA for the CDR3: TGTGCCAGCAGCCCAAATGCCGGGACAGGGGGTTTTAGCAATCAGCCCCAGCATTTT.

The chain carries TRBV6-1 and TRBJ1-3; D remains unclear. Between the trimmed V and J ends, which lost 1 base and 0 bases, there was a span of 10 bases. CDR1 and CDR2 from the germline V gene are MNHNS and SASEGT. The CDR3 length is 16 residues. The CDR3 here is CASSEGRLNSGNTIYF. In DNA, the CDR3 is TGTGCCAGCAGTGAAGGTAGACTGAACTCTGGAAACACCATATATTTT.

The rearrangement uses TRBV30 and TRBJ1-1, with TRBD1 matching 8 bases. V was pared by 0 bases and J by 4 bases, with 4 bases of the junction left unmatched. The CDR3 has 14 amino acids. CDR1 and CDR2 from the germline V gene are GTSNPN and SVGIG (reference sequence). The CDR3 region is CAWSVRQGFTEAFF. DNA for the CDR3: TGTGCCTGGAGTGTCAGACAGGGGTTCACTGAAGCTTTCTTT. Supplemented by reference TRBV30 and TRBJ1-1, the full variable domain reads SQTIHQWPATLVQPVGSPLSLECTVEGTSNPNLYWYRQAAGRGLQLLFYSVGIGQISSEVPQNLSASRPQDRQFILSSKKLLLSDSGFYLCAWSVRQGFTEAFFGQGTRLTVV.

J is TRBJ2-3 and V is TRBV6-1; 7 nucleotides align to TRBD1. The trim removed 3 bases at V and 3 bases at J, leaving 15 bases unmatched. This CDR3 spans 18 amino acids. Germline V gives CDR1 MNHNS, CDR2 SASEGT. This CDR3 reads CASSDTEGARSETDTQYF. Written as DNA, the CDR3 is TGTGCCAGCAGTGACACCGAGGGGGCGAGGTCTGAGACAGATACGCAGTATTTT.

Turning to this clone: The junction does not match germline at one end; this may be a read error. The chain couples TRBV14 to TRBJ1-1, with D possibly TRBD1 on 5 matching bases. In germline, CDR1 is SGHDN, CDR2 FVKESK. The CDR3 consists of 12 residues. The CDR3: CTSSPGGVRAFF. The CDR3 DNA follows: TGTACCAGCAGCCCGGGGGGGGTACGGGCTTTCTTT.

The rearrangement joins TRBV9 to TRBJ1-2, with 10 bases lining up with TRBD1. V was pared by 0 bases and J by 8 bases, with 7 bases of the junction left unmatched. Germline CDR1 reads SGDLS; CDR2 reads YYNGEE. This CDR3 contains 15 residues. The DNA of the CDR3 is TGTGCCAGCAGCGTAGCTGCGCGGGACAGGGGCGGCTACACCTTC. Translation: CASSVAARDRGGYTF.

The V call is TRBV19, the J call TRBJ1-1, with a weak D call TRBD1 (5 bases). Per the germline V gene, CDR1 is LNHDA and CDR2 is SQIVND (reference sequence). V lost 7 bases, J lost 3 bases, and 18 bases lay in between. This CDR3 has 15 amino acids. The CDR3 DNA follows: TGTGCCAGTATCCCCCGGCGGGGGGATGACACTGAAGCTTTCTTT. Protein sequence: CASIPRRGDDTEAFF.

The chain is built from TRBV19 and TRBJ1-1; possible D gene TRBD1, 5 bases. V was trimmed by 5 bases and J by 6 bases, leaving 16 bases between them. The CDR3 is 14 amino acids. The germline V gene encodes CDR1 LNHDA and CDR2 SQIVND (reference sequence). The CDR3: CASSPRGLRSEAFF. In nucleotides, the CDR3 is TGTGCCAGTAGTCCGAGGGGACTGAGGTCTGAAGCTTTCTTT.

The CDR3, as DNA: TGTGCCAGCAGCCCCTACGGGACTGAAGCTTTCTTT. It is translated as CASSPYGTEAFF. The chain employs TRBV7-2 and TRBJ1-1, with D hard to call. This CDR3 has 12 residues. Germline CDR1 reads SGHTA; CDR2 reads FQGNSA. V was trimmed by 5 bases and J by 5 bases, leaving 9 bases between them.

The gene calls are TRBV19 and TRBJ1-6, with 7 bases that match TRBD1. The CDR3 sequence is 15 residues long. Germline V CDR1 and CDR2: LNHDA, SQIVND (reference sequence). Trimming cost V 3 bases and J 5 bases; bases outside gene matches: 4. This CDR3 reads CASSIEGTDNSPLHF. The DNA of the CDR3 is TGTGCCAGTAGTATCGAGGGGACAGATAATTCACCCCTCCACTTT.

CDR3 region: CASTPGGTEAFF. In DNA, the CDR3 is TGTGCCAGCACCCCGGGGGGGACTGAAGCTTTCTTT. This chain uses TRBV7-9 with TRBJ1-1; perhaps TRBD1 as D (5 bases). V was trimmed by 7 bases and J by 5 bases, leaving 11 bases between them. The CDR3 spans 12 residues. Germline V gene sequence: CDR1 SEHNR, CDR2 FQNEAQ (reference sequence).

This clone occurred a few times. The chain combines TRBV4-1 with TRBJ2-2; 7 bases line up with TRBD2. The CDR3 has 15 amino acids. Germline V lookup: CDR1 MGHRA, CDR2 YSYEKL. Trimming cost V 3 bases and J 7 bases; bases outside gene matches: 8. In nucleotides, the CDR3 is TGCGCCAGCAGCCATAGGCAGCGGGAATTCGGGGAGCTGTTTTTT. This codes for CASSHRQREFGELFF.

The V gene is TRBV5-6, the J gene TRBJ1-1, with D unclear. Trimming left V 1 base short and J 5 bases short, with 9 bases between. This CDR3 is built from 13 residues. CDR1 is SGHDT and CDR2 is YYEEEE in the germline V gene. The CDR3 loop reads CASSLLRGTEAFF. In DNA, the CDR3 is TGTGCCAGCAGCTTGTTGCGAGGGACTGAAGCTTTCTTT.

This chain links TRBV18 with TRBJ1-1; no reliable D call. Germline CDR1 is KGHSH and CDR2 is LQKENI. V lost 6 bases to trimming and J lost 1 base, with 6 bases between them. The CDR3 length is 12 residues. The CDR3: CASSNRNTEAFF. CDR3 sequence (DNA): TGTGCCAGCTCTAACAGGAACACTGAAGCTTTCTTT.

The chain combines TRBV7-9 with TRBJ1-6; a possible D gene is TRBD1 (5 bases). Germline V CDR1 and CDR2: SEHNR, FQNEAQ (reference sequence). The CDR3 has 12 amino acids. V lost 7 bases and J 6 bases, leaving 7 bases between the germline ends. CDR3 sequence: CASNRLNSPLHF. In DNA form, the CDR3 reads TGTGCCAGCAACAGGCTTAATTCACCCCTCCACTTT.

The chain recombines TRBV7-6 with TRBJ2-3, with 7 bases fitting TRBD2. Looked up from germline, CDR1 is SGHVS and CDR2 is FNYEAQ. The CDR3 is made up of 14 amino acids. Losses at the gene ends were 5 bases for V and 3 bases for J; bases not matched to a gene: 5. CDR3 sequence (DNA): TGTGCCAGCAGCCCCTGGGGGGGGACAGATACGCAGTATTTT. It translates to CASSPWGGTDTQYF.

This rearrangement joins TRBV5-1 to TRBJ2-3; TRBD2 aligns across 14 bases. J was trimmed by 7 bases and V by 4 bases; bases with no gene match: 11. Germline assignment: CDR1 SGHRS and CDR2 YFSETQ. The CDR3 has 17 residues. CDR3 in DNA: TGCGCCAGCAGCCGAGTCCCGGGACTAGCGGGGGAATATACGCAGTATTTT. Protein sequence: CASSRVPGLAGEYTQYF.

V is TRBV5-1 and J is TRBJ1-4, with 8 positions matching TRBD1. The CDR3 covers 15 residues. Per germline, CDR1 SGHRS and CDR2 YFSETQ. Trimming took 4 bases from V and 6 from J; bases not matched to a gene: 8. CDR3 amino acids: CASSPFTGGDEKLFF. The CDR3 DNA is TGCGCCAGCAGCCCCTTTACAGGGGGGGATGAAAAACTGTTTTTT.

CDR3 residues: CASSGGQGGSPLHF. CDR3 nucleotide sequence: TGTGCCAGCAGCGGGGGACAGGGCGGATCACCCCTCCACTTT. This chain joins TRBV2 and TRBJ1-6; 9 bases agree with TRBD1. Germline V gene lookup returns CDR1 SNHLY and CDR2 FYNNEI. The trim removed 6 bases at V and 10 bases at J, leaving 7 bases unmatched. The CDR3 runs to 14 residues.

The rearrangement joins TRBV29-1 to TRBJ2-6; a possible D gene is TRBD1 (5 bases). The germline V gene has CDR1 SQVTM and CDR2 ANQGSEA. This CDR3 comprises 13 residues. The V gene lost 8 bases and the J gene lost 2 bases, with 10 bases spanning the gap. CDR3 nucleotide sequence: TGCAGCACTCGACAGACTGGGGCCAACGTCCTGACTTTC. Its translation is CSTRQTGANVLTF.

The V call is TRBV9, the J call TRBJ1-1; the D is unclear. Trimming took 2 bases from V and 0 from J, leaving 8 bases between them. The CDR3 spans 14 residues. Germline V CDR1 and CDR2: SGDLS, YYNGEE. The CDR3 DNA reads as TGTGCCAGCAGCGTTAGTACGCTGAACACTGAAGCTTTCTTT. Translating gives CASSVSTLNTEAFF.

The gene calls are TRBV18 and TRBJ1-3; D is ambiguous. V was clipped by 0 bases and J by 7 bases, with 7 bases between them. The CDR3 runs 13 residues. The germline CDR1 and CDR2 sequences are KGHSH and LQKENI. CDR3 region: CASSPPSTNTIYF. The CDR3 DNA follows: TGTGCCAGCTCACCACCGTCTACGAACACCATATATTTT.

The rearrangement links TRBV18 to TRBJ1-1; D uncertain. Germline V gene data show CDR1 as KGHSH and CDR2 as LQKENI. Trimming took 3 bases from V and 1 from J, leaving 3 bases between them. The CDR3 runs 12 residues. As DNA, the CDR3 is TGTGCCAGCTCACCGGCGAACACTGAAGCTTTCTTT. Amino acids: CASSPANTEAFF.

V gene TRBV7-9 combines with J gene TRBJ1-1; D unclear. The CDR3 is 13 amino acids. Per germline, CDR1 SEHNR and CDR2 FQNEAQ (reference sequence). V dropped 5 bases and J dropped 13 bases, with 20 bases sitting between them. The chain's CDR3 is CASSLGPSQAGFF. For the CDR3, the DNA is TGTGCCAGCAGCCTCGGCCCCTCTCAAGCGGGTTTCTTT.